This T cell receptor beta chain was recovered during a study of circulating tumor DNA in untreated peripheral T-cell lymphoma. Concerning this clone itself: Its target is unknown.

This CDR3 is built from 13 residues. The V end was cut by 3 bases, the J end by 10 bases, with 13 bases between. CDR1 LNHDA and CDR2 SQIVND come from the germline V gene (reference sequence). Only in-frame clones appear in the TCRdb table, and some are missing; sequencing was by immunoSEQ multiplex PCR. The sample lists about 2,700 clones; 50% to 75% were seen once. The study's findings and limits: Tumor-specific clonotypes: identified in around 71% of patients, approximately 85% of baseline tissues.

The tumor tissue sample was taken at baseline before any treatment. Sequenced sample: tumor tissue. The source of this sequence is a human donor with peripheral T-cell lymphoma. V and J are TRBV19 and TRBJ2-1; D might be TRBD1 (5 bases). The CDR3 loop is CASSISQGYEQFF. The CDR3 bases are TGTGCCAGTAGTATTTCCCAGGGCTACGAGCAGTTCTTC. Based on the CDR3 plus reference TRBV19 and TRBJ2-1, the full variable domain is DGGITQSPKYLFRKEGQNVTLSCEQNLNHDAMYWYRQDPGQGLRLIYYSQIVNDFQKGDIAEGYSVSREKKESFPLTVTSAQKNPTAFYLCASSISQGYEQFFGPGTRLTVL.